This is a list of T cell receptor beta chains from one sample in a study of cytomegalovirus exposure and HLA in healthy donors. Method: immunoSEQ multiplex PCR; TCRdb's copy keeps in-frame clones and lacks some. The profile covers over 200,000 clones, with over 65% appearing a single time and around 5.6% taken by the ten largest. The specimen was PBMCs. The receptors were gathered from a woman aged 18-35 years in good health and CMV-seronegative. Each CDR3 is given with its conserved first and last residue.

CDR3 | V
CASSPKGTGTYEQYF | TRBV27
CASSLREGGANVLTF | TRBV28
CASSYRDRVYGYTF | TRBV6-6
CASSPERGSRQPQHF | TRBV5-5
CASRGGGEAKNIQYF | TRBV2
CASSRDRRYGYTF | TRBV6-6
CASSLISGSTGELFF | TRBV7-8
CASSDGQGDYNEQFF | TRBV5-4
CASSQAFSGGGENIQYF | TRBV4-1
CASSGRTRGFYEQYF | TRBV19
CASSDPPDTQYF | TRBV2
CASSPTGFTSNQPQHF | TRBV7-8
CASTSGDRGANTEAFF | TRBV6-6
CASSLSRVPGELFF | TRBV11-3
CASSPTGPSGNTIYF | TRBV28
CASRDRTGTEETQYF | TRBV5-1
CSVRGGQNTNYGYTF | TRBV29-1
CASGGGTLLTGELFF | TRBV2
CATSNPNEYF | TRBV28
CASSGQGGSYGYTF | TRBV19
CASTPATNEKLFF | TRBV4-1
CASSLSVSGDEQFF | TRBV27
CATSRESSDGGYTF | TRBV15
CASSLARAGRNQPQHF | TRBV7-8
CASSGGLGASGSISYEQYF | TRBV10-1